This TCR beta chain was sequenced during a study of blood T cell repertoires in COVID-19 (dated by TCRdb to about 2020). Notes on the research overall: Samples covering the acute and convalescent phases of COVID-19 were provided by collaborators in the United States, Italy and Spain. Where HLA class I and class II types were available, the types were taken from metadata supplied by the sample provider, not from assay-based typing. The material from the prospective study consisted of cDNA or gDNA derived from T cells, B-cell-depleted T cells, or PBMCs. Sample metadata almost always included a de-identified subject ID, COVID-19 status, age in years and sex. The repertoires were released in a freely available public database meant as a resource for research on the immune response to SARS-CoV-2. Samples were obtained from the ongoing ImmuneRACE study (first 160 participants) and from 1,254 subjects provided by 6 global collaborators. The dataset comprised deeply sampled blood TCRbeta repertoires from subjects exposed to, actively infected with, or recovered from COVID-19. Study-level results and caveats: The quantity of clinical and demographic metadata differed by source and by participant and was supplied without curation.

Inclusive of the bounding cysteine and phenylalanine, the CDR3 is 16 residues long. The sequence is cut down to CDR3 DNA, 48 bases in frame from base 1. Ends trimmed: V by 5 bases, J by 3 bases; bases unmatched to a gene: 12. CDR1 and CDR2 are read off the germline V gene as SGHTA and FQGNSA. In Seattle, one collaborating source enrolled patients while the infection was active and tracked those patients longitudinally over the course of disease. Whole blood was collected in K2EDTA tubes by collaborating institutions according to the institutions' own protocols. Collaborator samples were shipped for TCRbeta analysis as frozen whole blood, isolated PBMCs, or DNA extracted from either sample type. TCRbeta CDR3 regions were amplified from genomic DNA using the immunoSEQ Assay, a bias-controlled multiplex PCR. The paper's data handling went like this. The number of nucleated cells in each sample was estimated by amplification of reference gene primers within the assay. To quantify the absolute abundance of each unique TCRbeta CDR3 rearrangement, sequence reads were collapsed and filtered. For each sample, productive Simpson clonality was calculated by taking the square root of Simpson's diversity index across productive rearrangements. TCRdb holds this immuneACCESS table with in-frame rearrangements only. Some clones are missing; in checked studies, unresolved V genes explain under half, and the rest has no known cause. The DNA was the basis for D and trimming; V, J and clone size are from that table. The sample table lists approximately 170,000 clones, about 85% of them with a count of one. The ten most abundant clones make up approximately 7% of the sample.

About this clone itself: Its antigen remains undetermined. No quality values exist for individual bases; no much larger clone is one base distant.

The chain was built from TRBV7-2 and TRBJ1-2; TRBD1 aligns with 7 central bases. The sequence was collected from a man older than 75 with COVID-19, enrolled during active disease. The sequenced sample consisted of peripheral blood. CDR3 sequence: CASSPNRGGIDYGYTF. The nucleotide sequence reads TGTGCCAGCAGCCCGAACAGGGGTGGTATTGACTATGGCTACACCTTC.